This T cell receptor beta chain was retrieved from a study of T cell responses to AZD1222 COVID-19 vaccine. Sequenced by immunoSEQ multiplex PCR; TCRdb stores in-frame clones only, minus some. This sample yields 120,000 to 150,000 clones, of which just over 85% are seen a single time; around 5% belongs to the top ten. Broader study findings: Vaccine-related CD4 TCRs covered spike, predominating at 160-218 and 743-854. The study sampled repertoires only after the peak T cell response. White British people made up most donors, females outnumbered males, and clonal diversity was possibly underestimated. Seropositive status at baseline applied to only a handful of AZD1222 recipients.

Comments on this clone: Antigen unknown.

The CDR3 sequence is 14 residues long. V was trimmed by 6 bases and J by 1 base, leaving 12 bases between them. CDR1 is MGHDK and CDR2 is SYGVNS in the germline V gene. The V and J genes are TRBV25-1 and TRBJ1-2; a possible D gene is TRBD1 (5 bases). The clonotype originates from an adult who received the AZD1222 COVID-19 vaccine. The specimen comprised peripheral blood, sampled 28 days after the second AZD1222 dose. CDR3 residues: CASSIAGGNYGYTF. The DNA for the CDR3 is TGTGCCAGCAGCATAGCGGGGGGTAACTATGGCTACACCTTC.